What follows describes a single TCR beta chain. Its recognized antigen is unknown. No clone much larger than this one lies a single base away; base qualities are absent. The data derive from a study of T cell responses to AZD1222 COVID-19 vaccine (dated by TCRdb to about 2021). The study in broad terms: A total of 230 or so trial participants underwent TCR sequencing, of whom 207 received two doses of AZD1222 and 26 received two doses of the MenACWY control vaccine. Enrollment into the trials was organized by age into subgroups of 18-55, 56-69 and 70-plus years, and those subgroups contained approximately 160, 26 and 62 TCR-sequenced participants, respectively. Summary of the overall study and its limitations: In the small 56-69-year group, the increase in depth fell short of significance, most likely because of low power. Reportedly, close to half of the unique spike-specific TCRs recognized epitopes lying outside the regions that are mutated in the B.1.351 and B.1.1.7 variants. Spike-specific TCR breadth and depth rose significantly after two AZD1222 doses compared with day 0 and with MenACWY recipients. Participants were mostly white British and included more females than males, and it was suggested by the authors that clonal diversity may have been underestimated. Vaccine-associated CD4 TCRs spanned the whole spike protein, with dominant responses in regions 160-218 and 743-854. Conclusions about previously exposed vaccinees were limited because only a handful of AZD1222 recipients were SARS-CoV-2 seropositive at baseline. No day 14 peak-response samples were available, so repertoires were characterized only after the peak T cell response.

Sample time point, as interpreted from the label and publication: about 28 days (+/-7) after the second vaccine dose. The intended sense of this specimen's treatment or condition label: meningococcal conjugate vaccine given as trial control. The vaccinee samples were drawn from two UK trials, COV001 and COV002, one of which was a single-blind randomized controlled phase 2/3 trial testing AZD1222 (ChAdOx1 nCoV-19) in healthy adults. For TCRbeta chain sequencing, PBMC samples from trial participants were taken at day 0 and at day 28 after the second dose. The CDR3 regions of human TCRbeta chains were subjected to immunosequencing. In the original analysis: TCRs in the repertoires were matched against a reference library of SARS-CoV-2-specific TCRs that had been generated with the MIRA antigen-specificity platform. Breadth was defined as the fraction of unique TCRs that were SARS-CoV-2-associated, and depth was defined as the fraction of total T cells that were SARS-CoV-2-associated. Using the MIRA data, each spike-specific TCR was assigned both to the spike region to which the TCR was reactive and to a CD4 or CD8 class. Log10-transformed breadth and depth values were compared by one-way ANOVA with Sidak's multiple comparisons tests. Drawn from immuneACCESS, this table holds only the in-frame rearrangements with V and J called that TCRdb kept. Clones are partly lost; checked studies trace under half to an unresolved V gene and leave the rest unexplained. D and trimming were read from the DNA, whereas the V and J calls and clone size are those reported in that table. The sample has some 190,000 clones on record, roughly 94% of them singletons. 1.7% of the sample is in the top ten clones.

Sequences MNHEY (CDR1) and SVGAGI (CDR2) are obtained from the germline V gene. Counted from cysteine to phenylalanine, this CDR3 has 15 amino acids. Solely the CDR3 DNA is kept, with 45 bases framed from the first base. Here V drops 2 bases and J drops 2 bases, and the junction holds 3 bases not matched to any gene. This receptor chain uses TRBV6-5 and TRBJ2-3, with 8 bases in between that match TRBD1. The TCR originated in an adult who received the MenACWY meningococcal vaccine as a control. The input for sequencing was peripheral blood, taken 28 days after the second dose of the MenACWY control vaccine. The CDR3 protein is CASSYEGQVTDTQYF. The sequenced DNA is TGTGCCAGCAGTTACGAGGGACAGGTCACAGATACGCAGTATTTT.